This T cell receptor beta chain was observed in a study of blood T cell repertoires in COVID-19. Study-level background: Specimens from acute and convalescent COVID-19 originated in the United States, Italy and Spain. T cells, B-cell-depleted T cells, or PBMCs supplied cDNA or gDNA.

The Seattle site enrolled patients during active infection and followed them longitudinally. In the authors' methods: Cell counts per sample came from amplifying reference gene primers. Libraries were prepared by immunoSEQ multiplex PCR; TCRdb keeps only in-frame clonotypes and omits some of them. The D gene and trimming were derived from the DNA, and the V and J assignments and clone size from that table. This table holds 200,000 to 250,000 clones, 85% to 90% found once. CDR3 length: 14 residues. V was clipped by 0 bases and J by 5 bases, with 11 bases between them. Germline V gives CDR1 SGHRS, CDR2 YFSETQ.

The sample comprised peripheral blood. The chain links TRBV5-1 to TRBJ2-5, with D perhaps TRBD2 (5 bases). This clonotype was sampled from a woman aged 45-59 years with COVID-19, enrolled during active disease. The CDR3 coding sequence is TGCGCCAGCAGCTTGGCCGGGGATGCGGAGACCCAGTACTTC. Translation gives CASSLAGDAETQYF. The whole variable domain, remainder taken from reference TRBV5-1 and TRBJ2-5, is KAGVTQTPRYLIKTRGQQVTLSCSPISGHRSVSWYQQTPGQGLQFLFEYFSETQRNKGNFPGRFSGRQFSNSRSEMNVSTLELGDSALYLCASSLAGDAETQYFGPGTRLLVL.